This T cell receptor beta chain was sequenced for a study of T cells in Graves' hyperthyroidism and ophthalmopathy. General study points: Most clonotypes that expanded in the thyroid above 0.001 also showed up in blood.

TCR beta CDR3 region amplification was performed from RNA transcripts. The HTBI primer set drove a first-round RT-PCR of the TCR CDR3. TCRdb itself ran the multiplex PCR reads through MiXCR, one entry per CDR3 protein. The sample has 450,000 to 700,000 distinct CDR3 sequences, approximately 44% seen once. The study enrolled patients aged 18 to 65 with newly diagnosed hyperthyroidism of under 2 months' duration. Clinical symptoms, serum thyroxine, TRAb, thyroid ultrasound and orbital computed tomography established diagnosis. The CDR3 is 14 residues long. The V gene lost 5 bases and the J gene lost 0 bases, with 13 bases spanning the gap. Germline-derived CDR1 and CDR2 are DFQATT and SNEGSKA (reference sequence). This clonotype was seen many times. The antigen remains unidentified.

The sequenced sample was peripheral blood or thyroid tissue (not recorded which). This chain joins TRBV20-1 and TRBJ2-5; a weak D match, TRBD2 (5 bases). The TCR comes from a woman under 30 with Graves' hyperthyroidism. The CDR3 DNA is TGCAGTGCTGCATTAGCGAGGCACCAAGAGACCCAGTACTTC. Translation: CSAALARHQETQYF.